These T cell receptor beta chains were read from a single sample in a study of T-cell reconstitution after alpha-beta-depleted transplantation in children. MiXCR, applied by TCRdb to the PCR reads, yields one record per CDR3 protein. Of about 200,000 distinct CDR3 sequences in the sample, 6.6% were seen once. This specimen consisted of PBMCs, obtained before TCRalphabeta/CD19-depleted stem cell transplant. The receptor set was obtained from a boy aged 2 to 10 with acute lymphoblastic leukemia, due to receive a stem cell transplant. CDR3s include the opening cysteine and the closing phenylalanine or tryptophan. A D gene is named only where the DNA matches it firmly. Where a row states a size, it is once, few, many or the class of an expanded clone; other rows omit it.

d_gene,abundance,j_gene,v_gene,CDR3aa,CDR3nt
TRBD2,many,TRBJ2-7,TRBV20-1,CSARVGRTSSYEQYF,TGCAGTGCTAGAGTTGGCAGGACTAGCTCCTACGAGCAGTACTTC
TRBD2,many,TRBJ2-7,TRBV20-1,CSASFLAGVFSYEQYF,TGCAGTGCTAGTTTCCTAGCGGGTGTATTCTCCTACGAGCAGTACTTC
.,few,TRBJ1-1,TRBV5-5,CASSSRGSNTEAFF,TGTGCCAGCAGCTCGAGGGGTTCGAACACTGAAGCTTTCTTT
TRBD2,.,TRBJ2-3,TRBV29-1,CSFANRASGITDTQYF,TGCAGCTTCGCAAACCGGGCTAGCGGGATAACAGATACGCAGTATTTT
.,few,TRBJ2-3,TRBV11-2,CASSHSTGRQDTQYF,TGTGCCAGCAGCCATAGCACGGGAAGGCAAGATACGCAGTATTTT
TRBD2,few,TRBJ2-3,TRBV7-3,CASSVRGGSTDTQYF,TGTGCCAGCAGCGTCCGCGGGGGTAGCACAGATACGCAGTATTTT
TRBD2,.,TRBJ2-1,TRBV20-1,CRVAYGGGKNEQFF,TGCAGGGTAGCGTACGGGGGGGGTAAGAATGAGCAGTTCTTC
.,many,TRBJ2-7,TRBV10-2,CASGLYEQYF,TGCGCCAGCGGATTGTACGAGCAGTACTTC
.,few,TRBJ1-1,TRBV5-6,CASSPVEGNTEAFF,TGTGCCAGCAGTCCTGTGGAGGGGAACACTGAAGCTTTCTTT
.,many,TRBJ2-5,TRBV11-2,CASSWHTTRIETQYF,TGTGCCAGCAGCTGGCACACGACAAGGATAGAGACCCAGTACTTC
.,.,TRBJ2-2,TRBV5-5,CASSLVALGQFNTGELFF,TGTGCCAGCAGCTTGGTGGCCCTGGGGCAGTTCAACACCGGGGAGCTGTTTTTT
TRBD1,many,TRBJ2-2,TRBV20-1,CSARAPGGPNTGELFF,TGCAGTGCTAGAGCCCCAGGGGGCCCGAACACCGGGGAGCTGTTTTTT
.,.,TRBJ2-2,TRBV9,CASSVAPIQPGRTGELFF,TGTGCCAGCAGCGTAGCTCCGATCCAGCCGGGGAGAACCGGGGAGCTGTTTTTT
.,.,TRBJ2-7,TRBV6-2/TRBV6-3,CASRDGGPYEEYF,TGTGCCAGCAGGGACGGCGGACCCTACGAGGAGTACTTC
TRBD1,many,TRBJ2-7,TRBV27,CASSLSGQYEQYF,TGTGCCAGCAGTTTATCGGGACAGTACGAGCAGTACTTC
.,many,TRBJ2-7,TRBV2,CASNPGGTHSYEQYF,TGTGCCAGCAACCCCGGAGGTACCCATTCCTACGAGCAGTACTTC
.,.,TRBJ2-5,TRBV6-1,CASSREPGGLTQYF,TGTGCCAGCAGCCGTGAGCCGGGCGGGCTTACCCAGTACTTC
.,.,TRBJ1-1,TRBV6-5,CASSYSSGFRAEAFF,TGTGCCAGCAGTTACTCGTCCGGGTTTAGGGCTGAAGCTTTCTTT
.,many,TRBJ2-1,TRBV20-1,CSAFQADSDNEQFF,TGCAGTGCTTTTCAGGCGGACTCAGACAATGAGCAGTTCTTC
.,few,TRBJ1-2,TRBV6-5,CASSSLPWETYGYTF,TGTGCCAGCAGTTCTTTACCATGGGAGACCTATGGCTACACCTTC
TRBD2,.,TRBJ2-7,TRBV20-1,CSARDPSGASYEQYF,TGCAGTGCTAGAGATCCTAGCGGGGCCTCCTACGAGCAGTACTTC
TRBD1,many,TRBJ2-5,TRBV9,CASSEKDRRKPNF,TGTGCCAGCAGCGAGAAGGACAGGAGGAAGCCTAACTTC
.,.,TRBJ2-1,TRBV20-1,CSALGRDEIQDEQFF,TGCAGTGCTTTGGGACGGGACGAGATACAGGATGAGCAGTTCTTC
.,many,TRBJ2-7,TRBV5-1,CASSLAPNYEQYF,TGCGCCAGCAGCTTGGCTCCCAACTACGAGCAGTACTTC